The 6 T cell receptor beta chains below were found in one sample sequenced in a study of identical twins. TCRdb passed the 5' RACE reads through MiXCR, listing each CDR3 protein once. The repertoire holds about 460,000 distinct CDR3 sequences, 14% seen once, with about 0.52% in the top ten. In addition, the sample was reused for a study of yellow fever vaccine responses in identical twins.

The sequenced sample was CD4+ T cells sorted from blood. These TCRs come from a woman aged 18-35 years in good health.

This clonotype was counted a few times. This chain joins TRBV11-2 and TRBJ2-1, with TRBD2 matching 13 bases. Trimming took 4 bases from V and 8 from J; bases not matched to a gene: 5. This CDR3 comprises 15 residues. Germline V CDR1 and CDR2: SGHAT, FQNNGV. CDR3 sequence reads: CASSSGLAGIHEQFF. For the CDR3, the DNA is TGTGCCAGCAGCTCGGGACTAGCGGGAATCCATGAGCAGTTCTTC.

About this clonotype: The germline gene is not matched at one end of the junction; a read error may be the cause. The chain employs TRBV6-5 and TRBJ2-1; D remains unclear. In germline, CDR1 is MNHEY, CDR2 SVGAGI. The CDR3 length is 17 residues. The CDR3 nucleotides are TGTGCCAGCAGTTACGTGCACAATGATTGGTCCTACAATAAGCAGTTCTTC. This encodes CASSYVHNDWSYNKQFF.

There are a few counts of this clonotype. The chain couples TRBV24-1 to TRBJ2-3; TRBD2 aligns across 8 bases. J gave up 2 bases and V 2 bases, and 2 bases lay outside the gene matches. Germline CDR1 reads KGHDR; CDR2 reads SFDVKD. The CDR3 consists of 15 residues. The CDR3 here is CATSDSGGITDTQYF. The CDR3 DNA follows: TGTGCCACCAGTGATTCGGGGGGGATCACAGATACGCAGTATTTT.

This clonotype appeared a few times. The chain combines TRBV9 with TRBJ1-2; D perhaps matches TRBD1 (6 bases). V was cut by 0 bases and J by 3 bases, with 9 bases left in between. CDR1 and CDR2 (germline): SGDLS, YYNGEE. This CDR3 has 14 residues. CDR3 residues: CASSVGGGYYGYTF. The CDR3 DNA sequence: TGTGCCAGCAGCGTAGGTGGGGGCTACTATGGCTACACCTTC.

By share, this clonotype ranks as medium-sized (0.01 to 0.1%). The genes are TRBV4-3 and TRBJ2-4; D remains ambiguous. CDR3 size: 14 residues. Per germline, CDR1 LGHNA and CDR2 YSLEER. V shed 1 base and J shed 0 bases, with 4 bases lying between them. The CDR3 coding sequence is TGCGCCAGCAGCCAAGGACTAGCCAAAAACATTCAGTACTTC. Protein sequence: CASSQGLAKNIQYF.

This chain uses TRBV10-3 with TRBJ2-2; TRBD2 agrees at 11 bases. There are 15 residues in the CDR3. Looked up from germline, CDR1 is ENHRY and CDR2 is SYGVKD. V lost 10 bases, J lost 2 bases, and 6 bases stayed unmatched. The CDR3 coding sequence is TGTGCCACCTCCGGGACTAGCGGTAACACCGGGGAGCTGTTTTTT. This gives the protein CATSGTSGNTGELFF.